A selection of T cell receptor beta chains follows, all from one sample in a study of control samples from healthy donors and cancer patients. Clones were sequenced by immunoSEQ multiplex PCR, and TCRdb holds only the in-frame ones, with some missing. The table includes under 450,000 clones, 75% to 95% detected once. The sample comprised PBMCs. These receptors originate from a man in his forties or fifties with head and neck cancer. CDR3s include the opening cysteine and the closing phenylalanine or tryptophan. D genes are given only for firm matches.

V gene	J gene	D gene	CDR3 DNA	CDR3 protein
TRBV9	TRBJ2-7	TRBD1	TGTGCCAGCGGACAGGGTTCCACCTACGAGCAGTACTTC	CASGQGSTYEQYF
TRBV12-3/TRBV12-4	TRBJ2-7	.	TGTGCCAGCACCCCCGGGGGTCCCTACGAGCAGTACTTC	CASTPGGPYEQYF
TRBV5-4	TRBJ2-7	.	TGTGCCAGCAGCCCCTCGACAGGGAGGTCCTACGAGCAGTACTTC	CASSPSTGRSYEQYF
TRBV7-2	TRBJ1-2	TRBD1	TGTGCCAGCAGCTCGCAACCAGGGGGGGTAGGTCATGGCTACACCTTC	CASSSQPGGVGHGYTF
TRBV20-1	TRBJ1-1	.	TGCAGTGCTAGTACAGGAGTAGTGGACACTGAAGCTTTCTTT	CSASTGVVDTEAFF
TRBV9	TRBJ2-1	TRBD1	TGTGCCAGCAGCGTTCCGAGACAGGGAAACAATGAGCAGTTCTTC	CASSVPRQGNNEQFF
TRBV15	TRBJ2-7	.	TGTGCCACCAGCAGAGAGAGGGAGTACGAGCAGTACTTC	CATSREREYEQYF
TRBV7-8	TRBJ1-6	.	TGTGCCAGCAGCTTAGAGGGCCAGGGGAATTCACCCCTCCACTTT	CASSLEGQGNSPLHF
TRBV7-2	TRBJ1-1	.	TGTGCCAGCAGCTTAGTGGGCACCCCGGGGGCTTTCTTT	CASSLVGTPGAFF
TRBV11-3	TRBJ2-2	.	TGTGCCAGCAGCTTAGGGACTGTAAACACCGGGGAGCTGTTTTTT	CASSLGTVNTGELFF
TRBV4-2	TRBJ2-3	.	TGTGCCAGCAGATCAAGGGGCAGCGGAGACACAGATACGCAGTATTTT	CASRSRGSGDTDTQYF
TRBV6-5	TRBJ1-2	.	TGTGCCAGCATCCCTCGGGGTTCAGCTAACTATGGCTACACCTTC	CASIPRGSANYGYTF
TRBV5-1	TRBJ1-2	TRBD1	TGCGCCAGCAGCGGACAGGGACAGGGAGGCGGAGGCTACACCTTC	CASSGQGQGGGGYTF
TRBV7-9	TRBJ2-7	TRBD2	TGTGCCAGCAGCCAAGGACTAGTTCTATACGAGCAGTACTTC	CASSQGLVLYEQYF
TRBV27	TRBJ2-1	.	TGTGCCAGCAGTTTATTCGGCCCAGGGTTTAGCAATGAGCAGTTCTTC	CASSLFGPGFSNEQFF
TRBV6-6	TRBJ1-4	.	TGTGCCAGCAGTTACGAGAAGGGGAGAAATGAAAAACTGTTTTTT	CASSYEKGRNEKLFF